This T cell receptor (beta chain) comes out of a study of blood T cell repertoires in COVID-19. About the research overall: Specimens from acute and convalescent COVID-19 originated in the United States, Italy and Spain. T cells, B-cell-depleted T cells, or PBMCs supplied cDNA or gDNA.

Enrollees, about 18 to 89 years old, lived in 24 US areas. Cohorts were determined from participant-reported clinical history. Here immunoSEQ multiplex PCR was the method, and the copy in TCRdb shows in-frame clones only, minus some. The data hold more than 250,000 clones, with more than 70% observed a single time. The CDR3 sequence is 15 residues long. V was clipped by 2 bases and J by 4 bases; unmatched bases: 7. Germline V CDR1 and CDR2: LNHDA, SQIVND (reference sequence). What was sequenced was PBMCs or T cells enriched from blood (not recorded which). This chain connects TRBV19 to TRBJ1-2; 7 bases agree with TRBD1. This TCR was sampled from a woman between 25 and 40 years old who had recovered from COVID-19. CDR3 coding DNA: TGTGCCAGTAGTATATATCGGGACAGATCCTATGGCTACACCTTC. Amino acids: CASSIYRDRSYGYTF.